This TCR beta chain was captured in a study of blood T cell repertoires in COVID-19. Study information: The United States, Italy and Spain provided the acute and convalescent COVID-19 samples. The analysed material was cDNA or gDNA that came from T cells, B-cell-depleted T cells, or PBMCs.

This clone was seen once. How the authors handled the data: Amplifying reference gene primers gave estimates of nucleated cell counts. TCRdb's table, derived via immunoSEQ multiplex PCR, lists solely in-frame clones and lacks some. Clonal size and the V and J genes are those of that table, whereas D and trimming came from the DNA. This sample carries a few hundred thousand clones, around 82% of them seen once, and the ten largest clones take roughly 3.1%. Material for sequencing was peripheral blood. This clonotype was sampled from a woman younger than 35 with acute or convalescent COVID-19.

This CDR3 is CASSLGTAPETQYF. The CDR3 DNA sequence: TGCGCCAGCAGCTTGGGGACTGCCCCAGAGACCCAGTACTTC. The chain joins TRBV5-1 to TRBJ2-5; tentatively, D is TRBD2 (5 bases). The V end lost 0 bases, the J end lost 4 bases, and 10 bases lay between the germline ends. CDR3 length: 14 residues. Germline values: CDR1 SGHRS, CDR2 YFSETQ.